A selection of T cell receptor beta chains follows, all from one sample in a study of cytomegalovirus exposure and HLA in healthy donors. Method: immunoSEQ multiplex PCR; TCRdb's copy keeps in-frame clones and lacks some. The sample includes about 160,000 clones, about 85% seen only once; the top ten take more than 2%. Input material: PBMCs. The receptor set was obtained from a young man in good health and CMV-seropositive. The CDR3 runs from the conserved cysteine through the conserved F or W. D genes are given only for firm matches. Clone size is shown for a subset of rows, as once, few, many or a class of expanded clone.

J gene,V gene,clone size,D gene,CDR3 DNA,CDR3 protein
TRBJ2-3,TRBV6-6,.,TRBD2,TGTGCCAGCAGTTACCTAAGCGGGGGGTTCACAGATACGCAGTATTTT,CASSYLSGGFTDTQYF
TRBJ1-4,TRBV30,.,.,TGTGCCTGGAGGACCCCGACAGTAGGTGAAAAACTGTTTTTT,CAWRTPTVGEKLFF
TRBJ1-6,TRBV6-6,.,.,TGTGCCAGCAGCGACTCAGGGAATGGTAATTCACCCCTCCACTTT,CASSDSGNGNSPLHF
TRBJ2-2,TRBV7-3,.,TRBD2,TGTGCCAGCAGCTTTCTAGCGGGGGCCACCGGGGAGCTGTTTTTT,CASSFLAGATGELFF
TRBJ1-1,TRBV6-1,.,.,TGTGCCAGTAGTTCCCCCATTACCCTAAGCCGGGGGGCTTTCTTT,CASSSPITLSRGAFF
TRBJ2-2,TRBV9,.,TRBD2,TGTGCCAGCAGCCCGGGGGGGGGAGTGAGCACCGGGGAGCTGTTTTTT,CASSPGGGVSTGELFF
TRBJ2-1,TRBV29-1,few,.,TGCAGCGTTGAGGCAAAAACCTACAATGAGCAGTTCTTC,CSVEAKTYNEQFF
TRBJ2-3,TRBV6-4,.,.,TGTGCCAGCAGTGAGGGCGAAGCTGCAGATACGCAGTATTTT,CASSEGEAADTQYF
TRBJ2-2,TRBV18,.,TRBD1,TGTGCCAGCTCAAACAACAGGGGGACCGGGGAGCTGTTTTTT,CASSNNRGTGELFF
TRBJ1-1,TRBV7-2,.,.,TGTGCCAGCAGCCCGGGAGGCCCTGGGACTGAAGCTTTCTTT,CASSPGGPGTEAFF
TRBJ2-3,TRBV9,few,.,TGTGCCAGCAGCGTAGGGGGCGCAGATACGCAGTATTTT,CASSVGGADTQYF